This TCR beta chain was captured by sequencing in a study of CD8 T cells in Susac syndrome. V lost 3 bases and J lost 5, with 17 bases in between. Per the germline V gene, CDR1 is MGHRA and CDR2 is YSYEKL. The CDR3 is made up of 16 amino acids. Random hexamers were used to reverse transcribe the RNA input (roughly 0.5 to 1 ug). Across 54 Vbeta and 13 Jbeta, immunoSEQ multiplex PCR amplified TCR beta CDR3. A single record per CDR3 protein comes from TCRdb applying MiXCR to the immunoSEQ multiplex PCR reads. The data show 100,000 to 150,000 distinct CDR3 sequences, 90% to 95% seen once. CD8+ and CD4+ T cells taken from blood had their TCR beta sequenced. Negative magnetic isolation gave CD8+ and CD4+ cells; FACS enriched CD8+ TEMRA.

The sequenced sample consisted of CD8+ T cells from PBMCs. This clonotype was sampled from a human donor with multiple sclerosis. The V call is TRBV4-1, the J call TRBJ1-3; perhaps TRBD1 as D (6 bases). CDR3 sequence (DNA): TGCGCCAGCAGCCAGACCTTCAACAGGGAGAGAAACACCATATATTTT. Translation: CASSQTFNRERNTIYF.